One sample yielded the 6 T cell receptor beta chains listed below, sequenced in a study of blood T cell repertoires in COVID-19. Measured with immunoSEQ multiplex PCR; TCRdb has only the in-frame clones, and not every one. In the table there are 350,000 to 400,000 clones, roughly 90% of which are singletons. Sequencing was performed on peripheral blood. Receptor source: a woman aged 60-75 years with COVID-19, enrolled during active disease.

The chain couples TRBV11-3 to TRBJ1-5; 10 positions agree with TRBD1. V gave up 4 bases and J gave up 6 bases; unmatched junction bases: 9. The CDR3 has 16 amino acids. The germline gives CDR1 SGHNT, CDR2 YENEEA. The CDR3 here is CASSSGTGAKSQPQHF. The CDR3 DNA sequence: TGTGCCAGCAGCTCCGGGACAGGGGCGAAGAGTCAGCCCCAGCATTTT. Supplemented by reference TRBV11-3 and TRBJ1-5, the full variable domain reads EAGVVQSPRYKIIEKKQPVAFWCNPISGHNTLYWYLQNLGQGPELLIRYENEEAVDDSQLPKDRFSAERLKGVDSTLKIQPAELGDSAVYLCASSSGTGAKSQPQHFGDGTRLSIL.

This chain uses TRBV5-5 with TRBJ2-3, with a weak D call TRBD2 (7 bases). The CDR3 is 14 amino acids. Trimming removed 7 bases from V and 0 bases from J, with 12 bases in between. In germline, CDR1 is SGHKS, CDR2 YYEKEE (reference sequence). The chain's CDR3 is CASEWGGSTDTQYF. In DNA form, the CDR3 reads TGTGCCAGCGAGTGGGGGGGCAGCACAGATACGCAGTATTTT.

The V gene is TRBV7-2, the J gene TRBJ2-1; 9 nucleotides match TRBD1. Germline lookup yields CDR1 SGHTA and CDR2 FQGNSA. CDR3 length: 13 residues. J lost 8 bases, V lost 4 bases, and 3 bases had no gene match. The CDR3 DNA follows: TGTGCCAGCAGCTCCTGGACAGGGGATGAGCAGTTCTTC. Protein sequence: CASSSWTGDEQFF.

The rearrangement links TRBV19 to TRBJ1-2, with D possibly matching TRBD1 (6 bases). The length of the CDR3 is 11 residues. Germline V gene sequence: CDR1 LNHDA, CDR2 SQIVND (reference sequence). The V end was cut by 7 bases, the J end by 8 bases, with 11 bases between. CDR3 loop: CASTDRYGYTF. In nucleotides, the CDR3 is TGTGCCAGTACAGACAGGTACGGCTACACCTTC.

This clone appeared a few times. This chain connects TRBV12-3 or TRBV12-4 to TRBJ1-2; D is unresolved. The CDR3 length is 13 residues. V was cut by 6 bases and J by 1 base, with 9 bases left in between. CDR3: CASSPGINYGYTF. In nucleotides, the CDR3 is TGTGCCAGCAGCCCCGGGATTAACTATGGCTACACCTTC.

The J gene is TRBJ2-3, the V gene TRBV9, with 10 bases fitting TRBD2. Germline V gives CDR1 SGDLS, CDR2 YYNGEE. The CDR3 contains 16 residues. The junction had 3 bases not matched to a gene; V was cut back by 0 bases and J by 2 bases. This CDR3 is CASSVERGGITDTQYF. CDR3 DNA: TGTGCCAGCAGCGTAGAGCGGGGGGGAATCACAGATACGCAGTATTTT. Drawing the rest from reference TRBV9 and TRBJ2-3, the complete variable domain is DSGVTQTPKHLITATGQRVTLRCSPRSGDLSVYWYQQSLDQGLQFLIQYYNGEERAKGNILERFSAQQFPDLHSELNLSSLELGDSALYFCASSVERGGITDTQYFGPGTRLTVL.